Listed below are T cell receptor beta chains from one sample, sequenced in a study of naive and memory T cell subsets. From the UMI-ligation and nested PCR reads, TCRdb called clonotypes with MiXCR, one entry per CDR3 protein. The sample holds 120,000 to 150,000 distinct CDR3 sequences, approximately 15% seen once. Source material: naive CD4+ T cells from blood. All receptors come from a human donor in good health. Both conserved end residues are part of each CDR3. A D gene is named only where the DNA matches it firmly. A row's size may be missing; if present it is once, few, many or a size class.

>TRBV7-2|TRBD2|TRBJ2-7|few
TGTGCCAGCAGCTTACTAGCGGGAGCCACCGAGCAGTACTTC
CASSLLAGATEQYF
>TRBV7-9|.|TRBJ1-2|few
TGTGCCAGCAGCTTAGTGATGTTTGAAGGCTACACCTTC
CASSLVMFEGYTF
>TRBV6-6|.|TRBJ1-6|.
TGTGCCAGCAGTTACGTGATGGAGCAGGGGAGTAAGGCCCTCCACTTT
CASSYVMEQGSKALHF
>TRBV10-1|TRBD1|TRBJ1-1|few
TGCGCCAGCAGTGACGGGACAGTGAACACTGAAGCTTTCTTT
CASSDGTVNTEAFF
>TRBV6-5|.|TRBJ1-4|.
TGTGCCAGCAGTTACTCCGTGGGGCGGACTAATGAAAAACTGTTTTTT
CASSYSVGRTNEKLFF
>TRBV29-1|TRBD1|TRBJ1-2|.
TGCAGCGCCCTCCCATGGGGTAGGACAGGGGCCGTCGGAGGCTACACCTTC
CSALPWGRTGAVGGYTF
>TRBV10-3|.|TRBJ2-5|.
TGTGCCATGGGTCCAGACCAAGAGACCCAGTACTTC
CAMGPDQETQYF
>TRBV10-3|.|TRBJ2-2|few
TGTGCCATCAGTGTGCCAGCGAACACCGGGGAGCTGTTTTTT
CAISVPANTGELFF
>TRBV24-1|TRBD2|TRBJ2-1|.
TGTGCCACCAGTGATTTAGCGTTCACTAGCGGGAGTTCCTACAATGAGCAGTTCTTC
CATSDLAFTSGSSYNEQFF
>TRBV4-1|.|TRBJ2-4|.
TGCGCCAGCAGCCAGTCTGGGAGGAAGGACATTCAGTACTTC
CASSQSGRKDIQYF
>TRBV6-2/TRBV6-3|.|TRBJ2-2|.
TGTGCCAGCAGCAGGGCCGGGGAGCTGTTTTTT
CASSRAGELFF
>TRBV29-1|.|TRBJ2-5|few
TGCAGCGCTGAGTGGTCAGGGACGGAGACCCAGTACTTC
CSAEWSGTETQYF
>TRBV9|.|TRBJ2-5|.
TGTGCCAGCAGCCCCGCCGGGGCAGGGGGCGCGGGGGAAGAGACCCAGTACTTC
CASSPAGAGGAGEETQYF
>TRBV29-1|.|TRBJ2-7|.
TGCAGCGTTGAAGATCGGGCAGGGGGGGACTACGAGCAGTACTTC
CSVEDRAGGDYEQYF
>TRBV18|.|TRBJ1-1|few
TGTGCCAGCTCACCCTGGACACGACAGGAGGACACTGAAGCTTTCTTT
CASSPWTRQEDTEAFF
>TRBV28|TRBD2|TRBJ2-2|few
TGTGCCAGCAGTTTTGGCGGGAGGGCCGCCGGGGAGCTGTTTTTT
CASSFGGRAAGELFF
>TRBV7-2|.|TRBJ1-6|.
TGTGCCAGCAGCTTAGATGACAGGCCCAATTCACCCCTCCACTTT
CASSLDDRPNSPLHF
>TRBV7-2|.|TRBJ2-1|many
TGTGCCAGCTCCCTCGGACAGAACAATGAGCAGTTCTTC
CASSLGQNNEQFF
>TRBV25-1|.|TRBJ2-5|few
TGTGCCAGCAGCCACCCAGCACCAGGAGAGACCCAGTACTTC
CASSHPAPGETQYF
>TRBV28|.|TRBJ2-1|many
TGTGCCAACCGACCCGGTGACAATGAGCAGTTCTTC
CANRPGDNEQFF
>TRBV5-5|.|TRBJ2-3|once
TGTGCCAGCAGCTTGGCCCCCATGGCGACAGATACGCAGTATTTT
CASSLAPMATDTQYF
>TRBV12-3/TRBV12-4|.|TRBJ1-1|.
TGTGCCAGTGATCGAGGCCTCTCTATGAACACTGAAGCTTTCTTT
CASDRGLSMNTEAFF
>TRBV23-1|.|TRBJ2-3|few
TGCGCCAGCAGTCCTTTACCACACTCGATTACCTGCACAGATACGCAGTATTTT
CASSPLPHSITCTDTQYF
>TRBV7-9|TRBD1|TRBJ2-2|.
TGTGCCAGCAGCTCGCAACCGGGACAGGGGTTCGCCGGGGAGCTGTTTTTT
CASSSQPGQGFAGELFF
>TRBV7-2|.|TRBJ2-2|few
TGTGCCAGCAGCTTTATAGGGAGGAACACCGGGGAGCTGTTTTTT
CASSFIGRNTGELFF
>TRBV6-1|.|TRBJ2-3|.
TGTGCCAGCTTAGGGATAGGTCGCACAGATACGCAGTATTTT
CASLGIGRTDTQYF
>TRBV18|.|TRBJ2-1|few
TGTGCCAGCTCACCAGGGACGGAAAATGAGCAGTTCTTC
CASSPGTENEQFF
>TRBV11-2|.|TRBJ2-5|few
TGTGCCAGCAGCTTGAGTTGGGAAGCCGAGACCCAGTACTTC
CASSLSWEAETQYF
>TRBV6-1|.|TRBJ2-1|.
TGTGCCAGCAGCACAGAGTACAATGAGCAGTTCTTC
CASSTEYNEQFF
>TRBV29-1|.|TRBJ2-3|.
TGCAGCGTTGAGGGACACACGGCAGATACGCAGTATTTT
CSVEGHTADTQYF
>TRBV24-1|.|TRBJ2-2|once
TGTGCCACCAGAGAAGACAGGAGCACCGGGGAGCTGTTTTTT
CATREDRSTGELFF
>TRBV28|.|TRBJ1-1|.
TGTGCCAGCAGCCCAAACCAGTGGTACACTGAAGCTTTCTTT
CASSPNQWYTEAFF
>TRBV5-1|TRBD2|TRBJ2-1|few
TGCGCCAGCAGCTTGGGGCATAGCGGGGGGGACAATGAGCAGTTCTTC
CASSLGHSGGDNEQFF
>TRBV29-1|TRBD2|TRBJ2-1|few
TGCAGCGTTGTCGGGACTAGCGGGAGGACAGCCTACAATGAGCAGTTCTTC
CSVVGTSGRTAYNEQFF
>TRBV29-1|.|TRBJ2-5|many
TGCAGCGTTGTAACGGGACCCGGAGAGACCCAGTACTTC
CSVVTGPGETQYF
>TRBV7-2|.|TRBJ1-2|.
TGTGCCAGCAGCCCCTCGGTGGGGGCCCTCTATGGCTACACCTTC
CASSPSVGALYGYTF
>TRBV20-1|TRBD1|TRBJ1-5|few
TGCAGTGCTAGAGATGGGCGACAGGGGACTAGCAATCAGCCCCAGCATTTT
CSARDGRQGTSNQPQHF
>TRBV20-1|.|TRBJ1-5|few
TGCAGTGCTAGTCGGGGGACCAATAGCAATCAGCCCCAGCATTTT
CSASRGTNSNQPQHF
>TRBV7-9|.|TRBJ2-2|.
TGTGCCAGCAGCTTAAGGCCTGGGGAAGGGAACACCGGGGAGCTGTTTTTT
CASSLRPGEGNTGELFF
>TRBV29-1|.|TRBJ1-1|.
TGCAGCGTTGTTGTACGGATGAACACTGAAGCTTTCTTT
CSVVVRMNTEAFF
>TRBV11-2|.|TRBJ2-1|many
TGTGCCAGCAGGGGGGGAGGCAGTTACAATGAGCAGTTCTTC
CASRGGGSYNEQFF
>TRBV12-3/TRBV12-4|.|TRBJ1-3|.
TGTGCCAGCACCCGGCCCGGGGGGCAGAGGGGAAACACCATATATTTT
CASTRPGGQRGNTIYF
>TRBV7-9|.|TRBJ2-2|few
TGTGCCAGCGAGCAACTAGTGAACACCGGGGAGCTGTTTTTT
CASEQLVNTGELFF
>TRBV29-1|TRBD2|TRBJ2-2|few
TGCAGCGCGGGGGGTTTGGACACCGGGGAGCTGTTTTTT
CSAGGLDTGELFF